This T cell receptor beta chain was sequenced in a study of CD8+ T cells in alopecia areata. This CDR3 is built from 12 residues. Per germline, CDR1 MNHNY and CDR2 SVGAGI (reference sequence). V dropped 7 bases and J dropped 6 bases, with 11 bases sitting between them. Treatment denoted: oral pan-JAK inhibitor, 5-10 mg twice daily. Extraction and reverse transcription of RNA yielded cDNA as the sequencing template. Some clones are missing from TCRdb's copy, which holds only in-frame ones; the method was immunoSEQ multiplex PCR. The repertoire has fewer than 250,000 clones, about 60% of them found once; the top ten carry approximately 0.69%.

Sequenced here: CD4+ T cells sorted from blood, sampled at week 4, from a patient treated with tofacitinib. This clonotype originated in a human donor with alopecia areata. The chain recombines TRBV6-6 with TRBJ2-3, with D hard to call. As DNA, the CDR3 is TGTGCCAGCACGTTCTTCGGGGATACGCAGTATTTT. Translation: CASTFFGDTQYF.